This T cell receptor beta chain was captured in a study of cytomegalovirus exposure and HLA in healthy donors. Overall study results and limits: Accurate prediction of HLA-A and HLA-B alleles (for most subjects) was reportedly achieved from TCR beta sequences. Investigators reported 164 TCR beta chains as tied to cytomegalovirus. Trimming of TCR beta V- and J-genes showed a link, identified in a later analysis, to a missense DCLRE1C variant.

Points on this clone: As yet, its antigen is unknown.

The PCR had 60 Vbeta and 13 Jbeta primers. Authors' analysis steps: In a later analysis, 60 million to 90 million unique TCR beta chains included roughly 11 million shared by two or more donors. Clones were sequenced by immunoSEQ multiplex PCR, and TCRdb holds only the in-frame ones, with some missing. V, J and clone size are taken as reported in that table, and D and trimming were inferred from the DNA itself. The sample records about 150,000 clones, approximately 81% being singletons. The specimen sequenced was PBMCs. This receptor was obtained from a boy aged 2-15 years in good health and CMV-seronegative.

CDR3 DNA sequence: TGCGCCAGCAGCCAAGATCTCGGACAGTTAAGTGATACGCAGTATTTT. Residues: CASSQDLGQLSDTQYF. The V gene is TRBV4-3, the J gene TRBJ2-3; perhaps TRBD1 as D (6 bases). Trimming left V 0 bases short and J 6 bases short, with 16 bases between. This CDR3 is 16 amino acids long. Germline V lookup: CDR1 LGHNA, CDR2 YSLEER.